This T cell receptor beta chain was obtained from a study of blood T cells in healthy people across ages (dated by TCRdb to between 2014 and 2017). Regarding the study in general: In model experiments, template switching captured about one uniquely barcoded TCR beta cDNA molecule for every two T cells. The donors were split into four age groups: young (average about 16 years), middle-aged (over 35), aged (roughly 60) and long-lived (under 90). Using the same blood draw, the study looked at two additional independent replicas of 1 million unique cDNA reads for two donors, one aged 18 to 29 and the other aged 80 or older. The study measured age-related changes in TCR beta repertoire diversity using deep sequencing normalized with unique cDNA molecular identifiers. To avoid experimental bias, donors of different ages were distributed randomly across sequencing lanes. Broader findings and caveats from the paper: Because profiling used bulk unsorted PBMCs, naive and antigen-experienced compartments could not be compared conclusively. Total diversity estimates from one million sequenced T cells were considered lower bounds and underestimates. The long-lived group showed more naive CD4+ T cells, fewer expanded clones and increased TCR diversity than the aged group, suggesting age selection. The CMV infection status of donors was not known, potentially confounding age-related changes in expanded clonotypes. There was a strong correlation between observed TCR beta diversity and the percentage of naive T cells measured by flow cytometry. Observed TCR beta diversity per million T cells fell roughly linearly with age, and a significant reduction was already apparent by age roughly 40.

The donors were some 36 Caucasian individuals from Russia, aged 6 to 90 years, who were systemically healthy. Around 9.7 milliliters of peripheral blood were collected from each donor into EDTA-treated Vacutainer tubes. Ficoll-Paque density-gradient centrifugation was used to isolate PBMCs, with at least 7 million obtained per sample. Trizol reagent was used to extract total RNA from PBMCs, with at least 5 micrograms per sample. For every donor, flow cytometry on a PBMC aliquot measured the percentage of naive CD45RAhigh/CD27high T cells. Libraries were made using 5' RACE. A second PCR of roughly 6 to 12 cycles was run with a J-beta primer mix and a sample-barcoded 5' primer. A template-switch 5' adaptor carrying 12 random nucleotides introduced a unique molecular identifier onto each TCR beta cDNA molecule. At least 3 million CDR3-containing paired-end reads were obtained from each sample. All of the RNA was converted into first-strand cDNA using the Mint cDNA synthesis kit, with a TRBC-specific oligonucleotide serving as the primer. All cDNA was treated with uracil-DNA glycosylase and then went through a first 18-cycle PCR with the universal primers M1SS and BC2_uni_R. As for the original processing: For normalization, 1 million high-quality reads, each with a distinct molecular identifier, were randomly selected from each sample. Reads sharing molecular identifiers were discarded rather than binned into consensus sequences. MiTCR, with a Q25 quality threshold and the strictest error-elimination algorithm, was used for CDR3 identification, clonotype clustering and error correction. A nonparametric unseen species model with Euler transformation was used to estimate a lower bound on total TCR beta diversity. Clones were called with MiXCR by TCRdb after fastp trimmed the public reads at Q25, and only in-frame beta chains were retained. When rows share a CDR3 protein, they turn into one entry using the most common DNA and genes. The V and J calls, along with clone size, are taken from TCRdb and not from the paper's own processing. This sample lists 1.5 million to 2 million distinct CDR3 sequences; approximately 40% were detected once. Around 23% of the sample is in the top ten clones.

Trimming at the junction amounts to 0 bases on V and 6 bases on J, and the germline ends lie 12 bases apart. The CDR3 numbers 14 residues from cysteine through phenylalanine. The entry retains the CDR3 DNA only, 42 bases that are in frame from base 1. From the germline V gene (reference sequence), CDR1 is DFQATT and CDR2 is SNEGSKA. With regard to this clonotype: The antigen it recognizes is unknown. Per-nucleotide qualities are absent, and no much larger clonotype sits a single base away.

What was sequenced was blood. The V gene is TRBV20-1 and the J gene is TRBJ2-1; the D gene is not confidently resolved. The sequence derives from a human donor in good health. CDR3 protein: CSAREGYGVNEQFF. In nucleotides, the sequence is TGCAGTGCTAGAGAAGGGTATGGGGTCAATGAGCAGTTCTTC.